This TCR beta chain was captured by sequencing in a study of blood T cells in healthy people across ages. Trimming took 10 bases from V and 3 from J, leaving 10 bases between them. This CDR3 comprises 11 residues. Germline lookup yields CDR1 LGHNT and CDR2 FRNRAP. This clonotype was seen a few times. Its antigen is unidentified. The amount of total RNA extracted per sample was at least 6 micrograms. It was with a sample-barcoded 5' primer and a J-beta primer mix that a second PCR of roughly 7 to 12 cycles was run. A template-switch adaptor that had 12 random nucleotides put a tag on each cDNA molecule. TCRdb re-called the 5' RACE reads with MiXCR, one entry per CDR3 protein. The sample yields more than 650,000 distinct CDR3 sequences, about 55% seen once. Study observations and caveats: Age advanced and TCR beta diversity per million T cells fell, roughly linearly. Naive T cell percentage showed a strong correlation with the diversity of TCR beta.

This chain uses TRBV12-5 with TRBJ2-7; the D is unclear. Specimen: blood. The sequence came from a man older than 75 in good health. The CDR3 reads CATSSGYEQYF. In DNA form, the CDR3 reads TGTGCTACCTCATCGGGCTACGAGCAGTACTTC.